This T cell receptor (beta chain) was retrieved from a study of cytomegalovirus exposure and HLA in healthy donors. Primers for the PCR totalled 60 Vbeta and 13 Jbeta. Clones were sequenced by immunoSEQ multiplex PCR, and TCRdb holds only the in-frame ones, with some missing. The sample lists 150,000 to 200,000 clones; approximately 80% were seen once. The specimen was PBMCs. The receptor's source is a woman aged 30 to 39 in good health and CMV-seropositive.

DNA of the CDR3: TGTGCCAGCAGTTTAGGGGCGGGAGGGTACAATGAGCAGTTCTTC. This gives the protein CASSLGAGGYNEQFF. The chain recombines TRBV27 with TRBJ2-1, with 9 bases fitting TRBD2. With 2 bases clipped from V and 4 bases from J, the junction kept 3 bases outside the gene matches. Germline-derived CDR1 and CDR2 are MNHEY and SMNVEV (reference sequence). The CDR3 consists of 15 residues.